One and the same sample provided the 4 T cell receptor beta chains below, sequenced in a study of response to subunit inactivated influenza vaccine. TCRdb ran MiXCR on the RT-PCR reads and lists one entry per CDR3 protein. The repertoire holds some 640,000 distinct CDR3 sequences, with approximately 14% as singletons. The sample here was PBMCs from blood, taken around 15 days before vaccination. Source of these receptors: a man over 45 who received an inactivated influenza vaccine.

This clonotype was seen ten or more times. V and J are TRBV20-1 and TRBJ2-1; D is uncertain. The CDR3 covers 14 residues. Germline loops: CDR1 DFQATT, CDR2 SNEGSKA (reference sequence). V was cut by 0 bases and J by 4 bases, with 10 bases left in between. CDR3 nucleotide sequence: TGCAGTGCTAGAGAAGGGCAAGTGTACAATGAGCAGTTCTTC. Amino acids: CSAREGQVYNEQFF.

This chain joins TRBV20-1 and TRBJ2-7; TRBD1 matches 9 bases. This CDR3 has 13 residues. The germline V gene encodes CDR1 DFQATT and CDR2 SNEGSKA (reference sequence). Trimming cost V 5 bases and J 3 bases; bases outside gene matches: 5. The CDR3 spells CSAPGTGFYEQYF. The CDR3, as DNA: TGCAGTGCTCCCGGGACAGGGTTCTACGAGCAGTACTTC.

The chain is built from TRBV5-5 and TRBJ2-3; D is unresolved. V was shortened by 1 base and J by 6 bases, with 12 bases between the two germline ends. There are 14 residues in the CDR3. Per the germline V gene, CDR1 is SGHKS and CDR2 is YYEKEE (reference sequence). This CDR3 reads CASSLQVGEDTQYF. CDR3 bases: TGTGCCAGCAGCTTGCAGGTTGGTGAGGATACGCAGTATTTT.

The V gene is TRBV2, the J gene TRBJ1-1, with a weak D call TRBD1 (5 bases). Germline V lookup: CDR1 SNHLY, CDR2 FYNNEI. Trimming stripped 4 bases from V and 4 bases from J, with 16 bases between. This CDR3 has 15 residues. The CDR3 nucleotides read TGTGCCAGCAGTGGGACCCTGTTTGGGGGCACTGAAGCTTTCTTT. This translates into CASSGTLFGGTEAFF.